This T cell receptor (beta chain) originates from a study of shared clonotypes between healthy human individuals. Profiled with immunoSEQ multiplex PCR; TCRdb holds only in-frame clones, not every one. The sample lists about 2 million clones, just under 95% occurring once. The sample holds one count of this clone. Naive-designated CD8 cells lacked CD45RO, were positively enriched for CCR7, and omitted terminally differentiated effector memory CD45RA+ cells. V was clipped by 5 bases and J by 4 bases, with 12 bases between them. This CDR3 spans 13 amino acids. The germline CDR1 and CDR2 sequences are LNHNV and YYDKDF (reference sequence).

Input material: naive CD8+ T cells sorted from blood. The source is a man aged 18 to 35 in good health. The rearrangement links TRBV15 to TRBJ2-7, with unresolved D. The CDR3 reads CATSEDLGYEQYF. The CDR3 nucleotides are TGTGCCACCAGCGAAGACCTAGGTTACGAGCAGTACTTC. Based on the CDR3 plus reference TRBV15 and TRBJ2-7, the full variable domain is DAMVIQNPRYQVTQFGKPVTLSCSQTLNHNVMYWYQQKSSQAPKLLFHYYDKDFNNEADTPDNFQSRRPNTSFCFLDIRSPGLGDTAMYLCATSEDLGYEQYFGPGTRLTVT.